The clone carrying this T cell receptor beta chain was found a few times. The sample belongs to a study of blood T cells in healthy people across ages. This CDR3 spans 12 amino acids. In germline, CDR1 is MDHEN, CDR2 SYDVKM. V shed 10 bases, J shed 9 bases, and the junction held 7 bases outside the gene matches. PCR was performed a second time for roughly 6 to 12 cycles using a sample-barcoded 5' primer and a J-beta primer mix. TCRdb re-analysed the 5' RACE reads in MiXCR, keeping a single row per CDR3 protein. The table has roughly 550,000 distinct CDR3 sequences, less than 25% seen once. This sample was shared with a second study, whose subject was T cells of mothers and their children. As that study records: In this cohort, donors were a few healthy Caucasian mothers plus their six children.

Sequencing was carried out using blood. The source is a boy between 10 and 17 years old in good health. The rearrangement uses TRBV28 and TRBJ1-5, with 9 bases identical to TRBD1. The CDR3, as DNA: TGTGCCACGACAGGGGGGCCCGGGCCCCAGCATTTT. Translated, it gives CATTGGPGPQHF. The full variable domain, completed using reference TRBV28 and TRBJ1-5, is DVKVTQSSRYLVKRTGEKVFLECVQDMDHENMFWYRQDPGLGLRLIYFSYDVKMKEKGDIPEGYSVSREKKERFSLILESASTNQTSMYLCATTGGPGPQHFGDGTRLSIL.